A single sample gave rise to the 9 T cell receptor beta chains below, sequenced in a study of a mutant IDH1 vaccine in newly diagnosed glioma. Method: immunoSEQ multiplex PCR; TCRdb's copy keeps in-frame clones and lacks some. Of about 72,000 clones listed, 84% are singletons. Time point indicated: week 23, last vaccination. With topical imiquimod, each dose of the vaccine consisted of 300 ug of mutant IDH1 20-mer peptide. No antigen is known for these receptors. Sequenced material: PBMCs, taken from a glioma patient whose treatment included an IDH1 peptide vaccine. The receptors originated from a man younger than 30 with glioma.

The chain is built from TRBV7-8 and TRBJ2-3, with 14 bases lining up with TRBD2. Germline V gene sequence: CDR1 SGHVS, CDR2 FQNEAQ. V trimming: 5 bases; J trimming: 0 bases; junction bases outside the gene matches: 4. CDR3 length equals 17 residues. The DNA of the CDR3 is TGTGCCAGCAGCATCTGGACTAGCGGGGGGAGCACAGATACGCAGTATTTT. Residues: CASSIWTSGGSTDTQYF. The complete variable domain, with remaining parts taken from reference TRBV7-8 and TRBJ2-3, reads GAGVSQSPRYKVAKRGQDVALRCDPISGHVSLFWYQQALGQGPEFLTYFQNEAQLDKSGLPSDRFFAERPEGSVSTLKIQRTQQEDSAVYLCASSIWTSGGSTDTQYFGPGTRLTVL.

This rearrangement joins TRBV6-5 to TRBJ2-1; 14 bases are a match to TRBD2. Germline trimming cut 6 bases from V and 8 bases from J; bases unmatched to any gene: 6. The CDR3 sequence is 15 residues long. Germline CDR1 reads MNHEY; CDR2 reads SVGAGI. DNA for the CDR3: TGTGCCAGCAGCCGACTAGCGGGAGGGCCCCATGAGCAGTTCTTC. Protein: CASSRLAGGPHEQFF.

The rearrangement joins TRBV2 to TRBJ1-1; 7 bases align to TRBD1. CDR1 and CDR2 from the germline V gene are SNHLY and FYNNEI. The junction had 15 bases not matched to a gene; V was cut back by 4 bases and J by 1 base. The CDR3 spans 18 residues. CDR3 region: CASSVRSAGGLRNTEAFF. As DNA, the CDR3 is TGTGCCAGCAGTGTCAGATCGGCAGGGGGGCTAAGGAACACTGAAGCTTTCTTT.

The chain combines TRBV2 with TRBJ2-7, with 7 bases aligning to TRBD1. J gave up 2 bases and V 9 bases, and 10 bases lay outside the gene matches. Germline V gives CDR1 SNHLY, CDR2 FYNNEI. The CDR3 totals 14 residues. The CDR3 nucleotides read TGTGCCAGTTCCCGGGACAGTGAACCCTACGAGCAGTACTTC. Amino acids: CASSRDSEPYEQYF.

The V and J genes are TRBV9 and TRBJ1-1, with D perhaps matching TRBD1 (5 bases). V lost 1 base and J lost 4, with 14 bases in between. CDR3 length equals 15 residues. Germline V gene lookup returns CDR1 SGDLS and CDR2 YYNGEE. CDR3 DNA sequence: TGTGCCAGCAGCGTATCCGGCGGGGGTGTCACTGAAGCTTTCTTT. Its protein product is CASSVSGGGVTEAFF. The full variable domain, rest sourced from reference TRBV9 and TRBJ1-1, is DSGVTQTPKHLITATGQRVTLRCSPRSGDLSVYWYQQSLDQGLQFLIQYYNGEERAKGNILERFSAQQFPDLHSELNLSSLELGDSALYFCASSVSGGGVTEAFFGQGTRLTVV.

This clone was seen just once. V is TRBV27 and J is TRBJ2-7; the D is unclear. Trimming removed 6 bases at V and 3 bases at J, with 6 bases between. The V gene's germline CDR1 is MNHEY and CDR2 SMNVEV (reference sequence). The CDR3 contains 11 residues. CDR3 loop: CASRVGYEQYF. The CDR3 DNA reads TGTGCCAGCAGGGTAGGCTACGAGCAGTACTTC.

The chain joins TRBV30 to TRBJ1-1; TRBD1 is a possible D gene (5 bases). The ends were cut back, 0 bases at V and 4 bases at J, with 12 bases in the middle. The CDR3 covers 14 residues. Germline loops: CDR1 GTSNPN, CDR2 SVGIG (reference sequence). CDR3 nucleotides: TGTGCCTGGAGTGTCACAGGAAAAACCACTGAAGCTTTCTTT. This gives the protein CAWSVTGKTTEAFF.

This chain uses TRBV6-5 with TRBJ2-7, with 11 bases identical to TRBD2. The V gene end was trimmed by 6 bases and the J gene end by 5 bases; junction bases not matched to a gene: 9. This CDR3 has 15 residues. Germline CDR1 is MNHEY and CDR2 is SVGAGI. CDR3 DNA: TGTGCCAGCAGCCAAGTAGCGGGAGGGCGCCACGAGCAGTACTTC. Protein product: CASSQVAGGRHEQYF.

This clone was seen only once. J is TRBJ1-1 and V is TRBV28; a possible D gene is TRBD1 (5 bases). Germline CDR1 is MDHEN and CDR2 is SYDVKM. V was trimmed by 8 bases and J by 4 bases, leaving 14 bases between them. The CDR3 has 13 amino acids. The CDR3, as DNA: TGTGCCAGCTCAAGACGGAGGGGCACTGAAGCTTTCTTT. Translated: CASSRRRGTEAFF. Looking up the rest from reference TRBV28 and TRBJ1-1 gives the full variable domain: DVKVTQSSRYLVKRTGEKVFLECVQDMDHENMFWYRQDPGLGLRLIYFSYDVKMKEKGDIPEGYSVSREKKERFSLILESASTNQTSMYLCASSRRRGTEAFFGQGTRLTVV.